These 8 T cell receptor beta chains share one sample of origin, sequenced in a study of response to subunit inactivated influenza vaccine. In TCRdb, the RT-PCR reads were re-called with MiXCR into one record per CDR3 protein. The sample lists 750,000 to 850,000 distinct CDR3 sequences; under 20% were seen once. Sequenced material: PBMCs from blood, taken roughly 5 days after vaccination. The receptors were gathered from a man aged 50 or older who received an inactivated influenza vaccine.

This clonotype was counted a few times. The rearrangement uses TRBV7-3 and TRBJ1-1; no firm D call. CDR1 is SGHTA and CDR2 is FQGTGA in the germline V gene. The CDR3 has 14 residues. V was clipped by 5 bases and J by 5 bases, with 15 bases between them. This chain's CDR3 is CASSLAGEGTEAFF. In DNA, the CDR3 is TGTGCCAGCAGCCTCGCCGGAGAAGGGACTGAAGCTTTCTTT.

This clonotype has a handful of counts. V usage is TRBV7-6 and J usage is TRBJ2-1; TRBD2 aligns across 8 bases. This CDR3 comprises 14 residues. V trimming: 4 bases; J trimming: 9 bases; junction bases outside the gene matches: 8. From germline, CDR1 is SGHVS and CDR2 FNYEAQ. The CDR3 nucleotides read TGTGCCAGCAGCTCCGGGACTAGAAAGGCTGAGCAGTTCTTC. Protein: CASSSGTRKAEQFF.

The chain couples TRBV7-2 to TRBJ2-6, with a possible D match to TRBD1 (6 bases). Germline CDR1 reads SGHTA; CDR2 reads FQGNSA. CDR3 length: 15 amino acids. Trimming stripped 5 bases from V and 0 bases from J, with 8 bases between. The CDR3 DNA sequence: TGTGCCAGCAGCGCGGACAGCTCTGGGGCCAACGTCCTGACTTTC. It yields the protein CASSADSSGANVLTF.

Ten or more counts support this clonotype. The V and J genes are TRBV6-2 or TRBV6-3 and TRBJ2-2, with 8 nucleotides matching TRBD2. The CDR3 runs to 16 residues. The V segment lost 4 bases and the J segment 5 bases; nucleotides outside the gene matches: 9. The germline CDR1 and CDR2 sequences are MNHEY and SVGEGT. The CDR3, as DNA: TGTGCCAGCAGTTCATCAGCGGGAGCCCTAACCGGGGAGCTGTTTTTT. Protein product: CASSSSAGALTGELFF.

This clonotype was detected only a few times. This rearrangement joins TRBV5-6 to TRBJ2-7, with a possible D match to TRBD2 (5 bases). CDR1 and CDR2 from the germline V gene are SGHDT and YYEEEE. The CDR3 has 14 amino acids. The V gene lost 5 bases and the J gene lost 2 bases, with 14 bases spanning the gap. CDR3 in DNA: TGTGCCAGCAGTACGGGAAGGAAAGCCTACGAGCAGTACTTC. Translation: CASSTGRKAYEQYF.

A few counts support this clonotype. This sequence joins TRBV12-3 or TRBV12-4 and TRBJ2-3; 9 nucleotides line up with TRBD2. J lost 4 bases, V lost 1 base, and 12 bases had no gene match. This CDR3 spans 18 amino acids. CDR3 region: CASSLGRAGTSFPDTQYF. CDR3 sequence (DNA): TGTGCCAGCAGTTTAGGGAGGGCCGGGACTAGCTTCCCAGATACGCAGTATTTT.

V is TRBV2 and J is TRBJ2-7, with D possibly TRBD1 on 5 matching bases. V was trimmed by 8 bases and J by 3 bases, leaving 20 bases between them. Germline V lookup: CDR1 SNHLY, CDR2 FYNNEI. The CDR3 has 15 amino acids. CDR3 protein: CASVLSTGQSYEQYF. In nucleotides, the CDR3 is TGTGCCAGCGTTTTGTCCACAGGTCAGAGCTACGAGCAGTACTTC.

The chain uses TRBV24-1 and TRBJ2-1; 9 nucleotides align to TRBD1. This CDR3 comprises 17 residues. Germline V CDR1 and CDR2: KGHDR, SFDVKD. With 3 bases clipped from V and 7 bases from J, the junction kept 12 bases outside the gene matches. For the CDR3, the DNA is TGTGCCACCAGTGATGCAAACAGGGGGCGCCCTAAGAATGAGCAGTTCTTC. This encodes CATSDANRGRPKNEQFF.